This T cell receptor (beta chain) was observed in a study of PD-1 blockade in classical Hodgkin lymphoma. Study-level results: Before treatment, TCR diversity in newly diagnosed patients was reportedly lower than in healthy donors. CD8+ TCR diversity did not rise significantly by C4D1, unlike CD4+.

Each and every patient relapsed after autologous stem cell transplantation, and patients got differing brentuximab vedotin exposure. Complete response, partial response or progressive disease was recorded as best response. In this sample, this clone turned up once. As yet, its antigen is unknown. TCRdb's table, derived via immunoSEQ multiplex PCR, lists solely in-frame clones and lacks some. The sample lists roughly 40,000 clones, around 87% occurring once. Per germline, CDR1 SNHLY and CDR2 FYNNEI. Trimming took off 7 bases at V and 6 bases at J, with 21 bases between the two ends. The CDR3 runs 15 residues.

The V and J genes are TRBV2 and TRBJ1-1; no definite D call. The receptor was derived from a human donor with classical Hodgkin lymphoma. The input for sequencing was peripheral blood mononuclear cells (PBMCs), taken at baseline. CDR3 bases: TGTGCCAGCATGCGGTTCGGTTTTTCAACAGCTGAAGCTTTCTTT. Encoded protein: CASMRFGFSTAEAFF.